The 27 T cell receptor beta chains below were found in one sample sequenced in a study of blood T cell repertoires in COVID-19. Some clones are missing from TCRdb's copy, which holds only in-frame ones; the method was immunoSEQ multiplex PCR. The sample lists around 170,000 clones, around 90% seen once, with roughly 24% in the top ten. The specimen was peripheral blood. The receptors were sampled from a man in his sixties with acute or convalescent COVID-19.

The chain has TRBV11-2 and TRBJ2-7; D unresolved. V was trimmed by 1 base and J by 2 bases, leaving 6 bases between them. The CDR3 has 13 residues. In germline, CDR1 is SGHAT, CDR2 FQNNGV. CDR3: CASSLGLAYEQYV. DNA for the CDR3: TGTGCCAGCAGCTTAGGCCTAGCCTACGAGCAGTACGTC.

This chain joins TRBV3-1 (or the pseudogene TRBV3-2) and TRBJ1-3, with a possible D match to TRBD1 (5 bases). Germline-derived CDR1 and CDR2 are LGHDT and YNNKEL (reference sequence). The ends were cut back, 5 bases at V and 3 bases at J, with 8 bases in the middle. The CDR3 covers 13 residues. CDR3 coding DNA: TGTGCCAGCAGCTCTCAGGGTGGAAACACCATATATTTT. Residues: CASSSQGGNTIYF.

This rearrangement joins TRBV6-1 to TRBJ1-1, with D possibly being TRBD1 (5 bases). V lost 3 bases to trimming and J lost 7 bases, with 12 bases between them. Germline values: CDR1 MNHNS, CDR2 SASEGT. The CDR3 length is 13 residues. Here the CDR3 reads CASSERTQGEAFF. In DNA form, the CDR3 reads TGTGCCAGCAGTGAGAGGACGCAGGGTGAAGCTTTCTTT.

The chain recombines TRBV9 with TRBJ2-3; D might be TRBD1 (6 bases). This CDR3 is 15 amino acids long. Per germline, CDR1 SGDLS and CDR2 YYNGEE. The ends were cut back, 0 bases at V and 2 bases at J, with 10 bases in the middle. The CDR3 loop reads CASSVEAGATDTQYF. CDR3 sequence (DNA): TGTGCCAGCAGCGTAGAGGCAGGGGCCACAGATACGCAGTATTTT.

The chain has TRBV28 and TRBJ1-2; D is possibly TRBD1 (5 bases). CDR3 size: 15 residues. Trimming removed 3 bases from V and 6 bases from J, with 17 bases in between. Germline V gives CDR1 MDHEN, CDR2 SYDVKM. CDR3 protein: CASSLGLARVDGYTF. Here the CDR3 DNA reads TGTGCCAGCAGTTTGGGGTTGGCCAGGGTGGATGGCTACACCTTC.

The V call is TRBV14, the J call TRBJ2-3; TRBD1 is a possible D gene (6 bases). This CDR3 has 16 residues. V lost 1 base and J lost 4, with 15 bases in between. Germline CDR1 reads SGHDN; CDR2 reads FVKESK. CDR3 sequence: CASSQGTAAVADTQYF. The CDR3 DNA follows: TGTGCCAGCAGCCAAGGGACAGCGGCGGTCGCAGATACGCAGTATTTT. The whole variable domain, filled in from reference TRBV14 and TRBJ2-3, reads EAGVTQFPSHSVIEKGQTVTLRCDPISGHDNLYWYRRVMGKEIKFLLHFVKESKQDESGMPNNRFLAERTGGTYSTLKVQPAELEDSGVYFCASSQGTAAVADTQYFGPGTRLTVL.

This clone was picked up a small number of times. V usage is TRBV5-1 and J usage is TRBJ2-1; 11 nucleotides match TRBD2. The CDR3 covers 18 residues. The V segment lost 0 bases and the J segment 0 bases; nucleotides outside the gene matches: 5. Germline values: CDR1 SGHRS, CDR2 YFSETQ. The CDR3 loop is CASSLGLAGGRSYNEQFF. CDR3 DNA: TGCGCCAGCAGCTTGGGCCTAGCGGGAGGTCGCTCCTACAATGAGCAGTTCTTC.

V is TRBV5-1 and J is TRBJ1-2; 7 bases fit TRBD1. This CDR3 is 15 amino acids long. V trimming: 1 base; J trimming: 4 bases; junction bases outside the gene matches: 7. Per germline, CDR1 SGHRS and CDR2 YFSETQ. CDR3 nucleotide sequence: TGCGCCAGCAGCTTGCAGGGGGACGGGGCCTATGGCTACACCTTC. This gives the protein CASSLQGDGAYGYTF.

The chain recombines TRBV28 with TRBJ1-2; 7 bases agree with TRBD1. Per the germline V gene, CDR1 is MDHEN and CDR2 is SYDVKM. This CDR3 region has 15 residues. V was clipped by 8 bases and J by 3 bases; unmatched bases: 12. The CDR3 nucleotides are TGTGCCAGCCGTGCACAGGGGCGGGTTGACTATGGCTACACCTTC. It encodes CASRAQGRVDYGYTF.

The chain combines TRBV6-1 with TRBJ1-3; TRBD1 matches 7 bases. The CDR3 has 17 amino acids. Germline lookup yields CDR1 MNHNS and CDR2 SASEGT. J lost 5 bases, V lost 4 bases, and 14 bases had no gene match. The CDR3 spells CASSGVGQVTSRNTIYF. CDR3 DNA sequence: TGTGCCAGCAGTGGTGTCGGACAGGTTACATCTAGAAACACCATATATTTT.

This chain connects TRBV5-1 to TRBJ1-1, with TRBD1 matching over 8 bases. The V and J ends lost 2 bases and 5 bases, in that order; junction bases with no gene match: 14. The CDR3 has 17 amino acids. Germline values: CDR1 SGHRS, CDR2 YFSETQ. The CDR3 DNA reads TGCGCCAGCAGCTTCGGTCAGGGGGCTCGTTTAGGAACTGAAGCTTTCTTT. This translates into CASSFGQGARLGTEAFF.

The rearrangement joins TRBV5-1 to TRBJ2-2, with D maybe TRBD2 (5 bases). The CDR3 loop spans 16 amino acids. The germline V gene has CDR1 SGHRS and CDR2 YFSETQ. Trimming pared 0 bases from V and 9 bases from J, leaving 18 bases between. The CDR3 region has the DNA TGCGCCAGCAGCTTGGCCGGAGGCATATTAGAGAGGGAGCTGTTTTTT. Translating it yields CASSLAGGILERELFF.

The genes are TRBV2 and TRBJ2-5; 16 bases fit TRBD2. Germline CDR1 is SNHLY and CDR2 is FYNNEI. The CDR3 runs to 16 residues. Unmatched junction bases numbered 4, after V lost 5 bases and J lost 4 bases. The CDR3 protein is CASSTGLAGGRETQYF. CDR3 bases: TGTGCCAGCAGTACGGGACTAGCGGGGGGGAGAGAGACCCAGTACTTC.

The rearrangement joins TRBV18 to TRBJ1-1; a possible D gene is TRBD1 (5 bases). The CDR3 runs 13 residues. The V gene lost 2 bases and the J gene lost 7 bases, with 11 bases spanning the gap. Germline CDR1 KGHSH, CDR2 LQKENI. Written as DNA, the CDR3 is TGTGCCAGCTCACCAGACAGAGCCATTGAAGCTTTCTTT. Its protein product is CASSPDRAIEAFF.

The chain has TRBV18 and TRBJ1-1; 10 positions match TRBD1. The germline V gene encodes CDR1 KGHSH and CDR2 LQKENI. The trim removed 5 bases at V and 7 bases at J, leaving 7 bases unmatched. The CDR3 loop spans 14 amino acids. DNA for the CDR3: TGTGCCAGCTCAGTGACAGGGGGCAAGGGTGAAGCTTTCTTT. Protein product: CASSVTGGKGEAFF.

The CDR3 nucleotides are TGTGCCAGCCGCCGGACAGAAGTGAACACTGAAGCTTTCTTT. Protein sequence: CASRRTEVNTEAFF. The V call is TRBV4-2, the J call TRBJ1-1; D is perhaps TRBD1 (6 bases). The germline V gene encodes CDR1 LGHNA and CDR2 YNFKEQ. Trimming removed 8 bases from V and 0 bases from J, with 13 bases in between. The CDR3 spans 14 residues.

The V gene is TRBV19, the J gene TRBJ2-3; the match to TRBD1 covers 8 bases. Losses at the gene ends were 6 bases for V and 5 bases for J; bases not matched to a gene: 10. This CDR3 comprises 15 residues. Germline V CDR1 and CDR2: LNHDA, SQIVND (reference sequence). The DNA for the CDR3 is TGTGCCAGTAGCCAACAGGGGGGAGCGATAGATACGCAGTATTTT. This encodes CASSQQGGAIDTQYF.

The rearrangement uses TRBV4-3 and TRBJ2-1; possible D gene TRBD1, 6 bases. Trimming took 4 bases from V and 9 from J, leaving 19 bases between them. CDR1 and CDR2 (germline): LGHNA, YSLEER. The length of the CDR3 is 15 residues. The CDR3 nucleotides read TGCGCCAGCAGCCTCCGAATACACCCGACAGGTGAGCAGTTCTTC. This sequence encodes CASSLRIHPTGEQFF.

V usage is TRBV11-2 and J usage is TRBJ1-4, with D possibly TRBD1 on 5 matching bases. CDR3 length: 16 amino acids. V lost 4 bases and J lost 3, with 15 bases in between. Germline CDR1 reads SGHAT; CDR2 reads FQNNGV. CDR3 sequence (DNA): TGTGCCAGCAGCTCTACCTCAGGGATGGCTAATGAAAAACTGTTTTTT. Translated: CASSSTSGMANEKLFF.

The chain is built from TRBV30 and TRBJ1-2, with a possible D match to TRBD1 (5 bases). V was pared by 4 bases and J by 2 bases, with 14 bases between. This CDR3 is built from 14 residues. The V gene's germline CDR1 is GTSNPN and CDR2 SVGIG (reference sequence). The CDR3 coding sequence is TGTGCCTGGACCCTACGGCCAGGGAACTATGGCTACACCTTC. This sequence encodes CAWTLRPGNYGYTF.

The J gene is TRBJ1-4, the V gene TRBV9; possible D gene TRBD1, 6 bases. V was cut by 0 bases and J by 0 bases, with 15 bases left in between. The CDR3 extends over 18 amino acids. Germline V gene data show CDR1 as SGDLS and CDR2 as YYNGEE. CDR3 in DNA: TGTGCCAGCAGCGTAGAGGACAGACGAACTTCAACTAATGAAAAACTGTTTTTT. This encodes CASSVEDRRTSTNEKLFF.

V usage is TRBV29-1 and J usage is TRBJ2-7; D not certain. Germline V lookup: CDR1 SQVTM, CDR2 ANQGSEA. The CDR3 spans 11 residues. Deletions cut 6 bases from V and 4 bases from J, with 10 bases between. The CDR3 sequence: CSVDTRYEQYF. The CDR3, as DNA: TGCAGCGTCGACACACGTTACGAGCAGTACTTC.

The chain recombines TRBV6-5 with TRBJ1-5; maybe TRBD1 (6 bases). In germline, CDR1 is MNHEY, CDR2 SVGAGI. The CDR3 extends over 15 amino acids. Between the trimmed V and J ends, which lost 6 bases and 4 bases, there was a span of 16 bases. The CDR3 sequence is CASRQGPDLNQPQHF. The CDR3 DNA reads TGTGCCAGCAGACAGGGTCCGGATTTAAATCAGCCCCAGCATTTT.

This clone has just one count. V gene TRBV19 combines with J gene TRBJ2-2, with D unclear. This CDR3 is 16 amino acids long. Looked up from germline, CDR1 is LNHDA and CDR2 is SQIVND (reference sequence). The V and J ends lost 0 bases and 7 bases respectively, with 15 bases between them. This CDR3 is CASSIDLASTLGELFF. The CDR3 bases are TGTGCCAGTAGTATAGATCTCGCCTCCACTCTCGGGGAGCTGTTTTTT.

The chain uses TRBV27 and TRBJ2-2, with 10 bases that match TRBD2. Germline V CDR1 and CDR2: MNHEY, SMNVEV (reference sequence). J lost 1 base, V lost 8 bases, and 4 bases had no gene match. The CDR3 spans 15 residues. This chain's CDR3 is CASGGTSVNTGELFF. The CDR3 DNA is TGTGCCAGCGGGGGGACTAGCGTGAACACCGGGGAGCTGTTTTTT.

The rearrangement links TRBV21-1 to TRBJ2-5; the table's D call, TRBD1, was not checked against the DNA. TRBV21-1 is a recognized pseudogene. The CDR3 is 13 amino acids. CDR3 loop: CASSKEGEETQYF. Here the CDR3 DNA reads TGTGCCAGCAGCAAAGAAGGGGAAGAGACCCAGTACTTC.

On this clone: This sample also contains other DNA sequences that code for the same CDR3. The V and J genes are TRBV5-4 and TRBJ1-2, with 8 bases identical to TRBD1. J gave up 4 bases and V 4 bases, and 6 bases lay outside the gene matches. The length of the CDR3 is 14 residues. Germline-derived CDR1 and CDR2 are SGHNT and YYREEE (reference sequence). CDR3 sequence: CASSAGQETYGYTF. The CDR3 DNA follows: TGTGCCAGCAGCGCGGGACAGGAGACCTATGGCTACACCTTC.